A selection of T cell receptor beta chains follows, all from one sample in a study of blood T cell repertoires in COVID-19. TCRdb keeps only in-frame clones here, not all; method: immunoSEQ multiplex PCR. The table lists around 380,000 clones, around 84% of them singletons. The sample comprised peripheral blood. Every receptor here comes from a human donor with acute or convalescent COVID-19. The donor label of this sample is uncertain. Each CDR3 is given with its conserved first and last residue. The D gene is left open where the match is weak.

d_call j_call v_call cdr3_nt cdr3_aa
TRBD1 TRBJ1-3 TRBV3-1/TRBV3-2 TGTGCCAGCAGCGGAAAACAGGGGGTCACCATATATTTT CASSGKQGVTIYF
. TRBJ1-4 TRBV4-1 TGCGCCAGCAGCCAAGGGGCAGGGACAAGTAATGAAAAACTGTTTTTT CASSQGAGTSNEKLFF
TRBD2 TRBJ2-1 TRBV9 TGTGCCAGCAGCGGAACTAGCGGGAGGTTAAATGAGCAGTTCTTC CASSGTSGRLNEQFF
. TRBJ1-5 TRBV21-1 TGTGCCAGCAGCAGGGGGGACCCTCCTATGCCCCAGCATTTT CASSRGDPPMPQHF
TRBD1 TRBJ1-5 TRBV9 TGTGCCAGCAGCGCCCAACAGGGGAATCAGCCCCAGCATTTT CASSAQQGNQPQHF
TRBD2 TRBJ2-1 TRBV18 TGTGCCAGCTCATACCCTGGACTAGCGGGAGGCAATGAGCAGTTCTTC CASSYPGLAGGNEQFF
TRBD2 TRBJ2-7 TRBV18 TGTGCCAGCTCACCAGTACTAGCGGGATTCTACGAGCAGTACTTC CASSPVLAGFYEQYF
. TRBJ1-5 TRBV7-2 TGTGCCAGCAACTTAGGTCCAGGGCTTCAGCCCCAGCATTTT CASNLGPGLQPQHF
TRBD2 TRBJ2-5 TRBV10-1 TGCGCCAGCAGTGAGTCGACTAGCGAAGAGACCCAGTACTTC CASSESTSEETQYF
. TRBJ1-1 TRBV11-2 TGTGCCAGCAGCTTCTTTTCCTCTAGGACTGAAGCTTTCTTT CASSFFSSRTEAFF
. TRBJ2-7 TRBV7-8 TGTGCCAGCAGCCCTAAGTGGGGCGTCCCCTACGAGCAGTACTTC CASSPKWGVPYEQYF
TRBD1 TRBJ2-2 TRBV7-9 TGTGCCAGCAGCTCGGACAGGACCCACCGGGAGCTGTTTTTT CASSSDRTHRELFF
. TRBJ1-1 TRBV6-2/TRBV6-3 TGTGCCAGCAGTTACCTCGGGCGGGGGGAAGCTTTCTTT CASSYLGRGEAFF
. TRBJ1-6 TRBV18 TGTGCCAGCTCACAGAGGGTTCCCAGTTCACCCCTCCACTTT CASSQRVPSSPLHF
. TRBJ2-1 TRBV27 TGTGCCAGCAGTTTGAAGGGGTTTCCCTCCTACAATGAGCAGTTCTTC CASSLKGFPSYNEQFF